A single sample is the source of the 8 T cell receptor beta chains below, sequenced in a study of T-cell memory formation after mild COVID-19. TCRdb called the 5' RACE reads again in MiXCR, with one record for every CDR3 protein. The sample carries about 560,000 distinct CDR3 sequences, less than 25% recorded once. Sample: PBMCs or a T cell subset sorted from them (not recorded which). The receptors were gathered from an adult woman who had mild COVID-19 (a few samples of this study predate the infection). Cell type and time point are not known.

This clonotype was seen a few times. This chain joins TRBV6-6 and TRBJ2-7; 7 nucleotides line up with TRBD1. Germline CDR1 reads MNHNY; CDR2 reads SVGAGI (reference sequence). The CDR3 runs to 14 residues. With V trimmed by 6 bases and J by 6 bases, 11 bases remained unmatched. The CDR3 DNA is TGTGCCAGCAGCTCCAGGGGGATGAGCGGCGAGCAGTACTTC. Translating gives CASSSRGMSGEQYF.

This clonotype was picked up a small number of times. The chain uses TRBV9 and TRBJ2-7; 9 nucleotides align to TRBD2. The germline V gene encodes CDR1 SGDLS and CDR2 YYNGEE. V was pared by 4 bases and J by 3 bases, with 5 bases of the junction left unmatched. There are 14 residues in the CDR3. CDR3 protein: CASSPSGIYYEQYF. DNA for the CDR3: TGTGCCAGCAGCCCTAGCGGGATTTACTACGAGCAGTACTTC.

V and J are TRBV19 and TRBJ1-1; D not certain. CDR3 length: 9 residues. V lost 7 bases to trimming and J lost 11 bases, with 8 bases between them. CDR1 and CDR2 from the germline V gene are LNHDA and SQIVND (reference sequence). The CDR3 DNA follows: TGTGCCAGTACCGTGGGGGCTTTCTTT. Translation gives CASTVGAFF.

V is TRBV5-4 and J is TRBJ2-1; the D gene is possibly TRBD1 (6 bases). V shed 4 bases and J shed 3 bases, with 14 bases lying between them. Germline lookup yields CDR1 SGHNT and CDR2 YYREEE (reference sequence). This CDR3 comprises 15 residues. CDR3 residues: CASSPPGTNYNEQFF. The CDR3 DNA sequence: TGTGCCAGCAGCCCGCCTGGGACAAACTACAATGAGCAGTTCTTC.

This clonotype has more than one count but fewer than ten. The chain employs TRBV9 and TRBJ2-7; TRBD2 matches at 9 bases. Trimming cost V 3 bases and J 3 bases; bases outside gene matches: 4. This CDR3 region has 14 residues. Germline V gene lookup returns CDR1 SGDLS and CDR2 YYNGEE. The CDR3: CASSDGTSYYEQYF. For the CDR3, the DNA is TGTGCCAGCAGCGACGGGACTAGCTACTACGAGCAGTACTTC.

V usage is TRBV20-1 and J usage is TRBJ2-1, with TRBD2 matching over 7 bases. Trimming took 4 bases from V and 8 from J; bases not matched to a gene: 17. The CDR3 is made up of 16 amino acids. The germline V gene has CDR1 DFQATT and CDR2 SNEGSKA (reference sequence). CDR3 DNA sequence: TGCAGTGCTACCCCCTCTGGGGCGGGAGTCCGGGATGAGCAGTTCTTC. This codes for CSATPSGAGVRDEQFF.

V gene TRBV4-2 combines with J gene TRBJ1-2, with 7 bases fitting TRBD1. Germline CDR1 and CDR2: LGHNA and YNFKEQ. CDR3 size: 15 residues. Unmatched junction bases numbered 4, after V lost 0 bases and J lost 3 bases. CDR3 region: CASSQEGGIDYGYTF. The CDR3 bases are TGTGCCAGCAGCCAAGAAGGGGGCATAGACTATGGCTACACCTTC.

This rearrangement joins TRBV7-6 to TRBJ1-2, with 10 bases identical to TRBD1. The CDR3 has 14 residues. V lost 2 bases, J lost 6 bases, and 3 bases stayed unmatched. CDR1 and CDR2 from the germline V gene are SGHVS and FNYEAQ. The DNA for the CDR3 is TGTGCCAGCAGCTTAACCGGGACAGGGGATGGCTACACCTTC. As protein: CASSLTGTGDGYTF.